These T cell receptor beta chains were read from a single sample in a study of T cells after yellow fever vaccination. TCRdb re-called the 5' RACE reads through MiXCR, storing one row per CDR3 protein. The profile shows 500,000 to 650,000 distinct CDR3 sequences, 17% of them singletons. Material: PBMCs, obtained 4 to 6 days after the first yellow fever vaccination. All receptors derive from a man aged 18-30 years who received the YFV17D yellow fever vaccine. Both conserved end residues are part of each CDR3. Fields, in order: J gene, V gene, clone size, D gene, CDR3 protein, CDR3 DNA. A D gene is named only where the DNA matches it firmly. Size is omitted from some rows. Given values are once, few, many or a class for expanded clones.

>TRBJ1-5|TRBV7-9|many|.
CASSWDFNQPQHF
TGTGCCAGCAGCTGGGATTTCAATCAGCCCCAGCATTTT
>TRBJ2-3|TRBV5-4|once|TRBD2
CASSSVLAGLSDTQYF
TGTGCCAGCAGCTCGGTTCTAGCGGGATTATCAGATACGCAGTATTTT
>TRBJ2-5|TRBV27|few|TRBD2
CASSLKTSVETQYF
TGTGCCAGCAGTCTCAAAACTAGCGTAGAGACCCAGTACTTC
>TRBJ1-2|TRBV20-1|.|TRBD1
CSATDRGADYGYTF
TGCAGTGCTACGGACAGGGGGGCAGACTATGGCTACACCTTC
>TRBJ1-2|TRBV4-1|.|.
CASSPVGLTVDYGYTF
TGCGCCAGCAGCCCGGTGGGCTTAACGGTTGACTATGGCTACACCTTC
>TRBJ2-5|TRBV7-2|.|TRBD1
CASSLNRQGRQETQYF
TGTGCCAGCAGCTTAAATCGACAGGGGAGGCAAGAGACCCAGTACTTC
>TRBJ1-1|TRBV10-3|once|TRBD1
CAIIDGEGASTEAFF
TGTGCCATCATCGACGGGGAGGGGGCGTCCACTGAAGCTTTCTTT
>TRBJ1-2|TRBV11-2|.|.
CASSDSSPGRRGYTF
TGTGCCAGCAGCGACTCCTCACCGGGGAGACGGGGCTACACCTTC
>TRBJ2-3|TRBV4-1|few|TRBD2
CASSPNPSSGGTDTQYF
TGCGCCAGCAGCCCTAACCCCTCTAGCGGGGGCACAGATACGCAGTATTTT
>TRBJ2-2|TRBV6-1|.|TRBD2
CASSRMIAGARTGELFF
TGTGCCAGCAGTAGAATGATAGCGGGGGCGAGGACCGGGGAGCTGTTTTTT
>TRBJ2-5|TRBV5-1|.|.
CASSPTPAETQYF
TGCGCCAGCAGCCCGACCCCAGCGGAGACCCAGTACTTC
>TRBJ2-5|TRBV11-2|.|TRBD1
CASSLGRGQQETQYF
TGTGCCAGCAGCTTAGGCAGGGGGCAACAAGAGACCCAGTACTTC
>TRBJ1-6|TRBV4-3|few|TRBD1
CASSQEETGWNSPLHF
TGCGCCAGCAGCCAAGAGGAGACAGGGTGGAATTCACCCCTCCACTTT
>TRBJ2-3|TRBV10-3|.|.
CAIKNGDISDTQYF
TGTGCCATCAAGAACGGGGACATATCAGATACGCAGTATTTT
>TRBJ1-1|TRBV6-5|.|TRBD1
CASSYPDRGRLNTEAFF
TGTGCCAGCAGTTACCCTGATAGGGGGCGGTTGAACACTGAAGCTTTCTTT